The 21 T cell receptor beta chains below come from one sample, sequenced in a study of blood T cell repertoires in COVID-19. The assay was immunoSEQ multiplex PCR, and TCRdb's table has in-frame clones only and misses some. The repertoire includes some 190,000 clones, about 84% of them detected once, and about 5.6% sits in the top ten. The source material was PBMCs or T cells enriched from blood (not recorded which). All receptors come from a man in his forties or fifties with acute COVID-19.

V and J are TRBV19 and TRBJ1-2; TRBD1 matches 8 bases. The CDR3 contains 13 residues. Germline CDR1 reads LNHDA; CDR2 reads SQIVND (reference sequence). V trimming: 5 bases; J trimming: 8 bases; junction bases outside the gene matches: 7. The CDR3 spells CASSYQDRAGYTF. DNA for the CDR3: TGTGCCAGTAGTTACCAGGACAGGGCGGGCTACACCTTC.

This clone showed up just a few times. The V and J genes are TRBV28 and TRBJ1-5; perhaps TRBD1 as D (5 bases). Looked up from germline, CDR1 is MDHEN and CDR2 is SYDVKM. CDR3 length equals 14 residues. V lost 10 bases, J lost 3 bases, and 16 bases lay in between. CDR3 nucleotides: TGTGCCACCAAAGGGGTGGATATCAATCAGCCCCAGCATTTT. Encoded protein: CATKGVDINQPQHF.

CDR3 protein: CASSLVGQGNQPQHF. The DNA of the CDR3 is TGTGCCAGCAGTTTAGTTGGGCAGGGCAATCAGCCCCAGCATTTT. The J gene is TRBJ1-5, the V gene TRBV28; D remains unclear. The CDR3 contains 15 residues. CDR1 is MDHEN, CDR2 SYDVKM, per germline. Trimming pared 2 bases from V and 2 bases from J, leaving 10 bases between.

A note on this clone: Additional DNA sequences in this sample encode the identical CDR3. The chain is built from TRBV19 and TRBJ2-5, with D possibly TRBD2 on 5 matching bases. The CDR3 runs 13 residues. The V end lost 3 bases, the J end lost 5 bases, and 10 bases lay between the germline ends. CDR1 and CDR2 from the germline V gene are LNHDA and SQIVND (reference sequence). The CDR3 DNA reads as TGTGCCAGTAGTATTAGAGGGTCGGAGACCCAGTACTTC. It specifies CASSIRGSETQYF.

The CDR3 loop reads CASSQRAEYEKLFF. DNA of the CDR3: TGTGCCAGCAGCCAGCGGGCAGAGTATGAAAAACTGTTTTTT. The chain uses TRBV4-2 and TRBJ1-4; D uncertain. Deletions cut 3 bases from V and 6 bases from J, with 11 bases between. The CDR3 consists of 14 residues. Germline V gene data show CDR1 as LGHNA and CDR2 as YNFKEQ.

The chain has TRBV6-6 and TRBJ1-1; D gene uncertain. CDR1 MNHNY and CDR2 SVGAGI come from the germline V gene (reference sequence). V was clipped by 4 bases and J by 6 bases, with 9 bases between them. The CDR3 contains 12 residues. CDR3 bases: TGTGCCAGCAGTTGGGAGGCTGCTGAAGCTTTCTTT. Protein: CASSWEAAEAFF.

The chain uses TRBV7-3 and TRBJ1-1; maybe TRBD1 (6 bases). V was trimmed by 5 bases and J by 9 bases, leaving 16 bases between them. Germline V gene lookup returns CDR1 SGHTA and CDR2 FQGTGA. The CDR3 length is 13 residues. Here the CDR3 reads CASSRPSGDKAFF. The CDR3 coding sequence is TGTGCCAGCAGCCGTCCCTCCGGGGACAAAGCTTTCTTT.

This clone showed up just a few times. The rearrangement uses TRBV30 and TRBJ2-6; D is ambiguous. Germline V lookup: CDR1 GTSNPN, CDR2 SVGIG (reference sequence). The CDR3 loop spans 15 amino acids. Between the trimmed V and J ends, which lost 3 bases and 1 base, there was a span of 10 bases. CDR3 sequence: CAWSLTASGANVLTF. The CDR3 nucleotides read TGTGCCTGGAGCCTTACAGCTTCTGGGGCCAACGTCCTGACTTTC. Drawing the rest from reference TRBV30 and TRBJ2-6, the complete variable domain is SQTIHQWPATLVQPVGSPLSLECTVEGTSNPNLYWYRQAAGRGLQLLFYSVGIGQISSEVPQNLSASRPQDRQFILSSKKLLLSDSGFYLCAWSLTASGANVLTFGAGSRLTVL.

The chain carries TRBV12-3 or TRBV12-4 and TRBJ2-1; a possible D gene is TRBD2 (5 bases). CDR3 length equals 13 residues. The V end was cut by 10 bases, the J end by 2 bases, with 12 bases between. The CDR3 region is CATRRGPYNEQFF. CDR3 nucleotide sequence: TGTGCCACGCGAAGAGGGCCCTACAATGAGCAGTTCTTC.

The rearrangement links TRBV6-1 to TRBJ2-1, with 11 nucleotides matching TRBD2. Germline V gene data show CDR1 as MNHNS and CDR2 as SASEGT. J was trimmed by 4 bases and V by 2 bases; bases with no gene match: 4. The CDR3 covers 16 residues. Here the CDR3 reads CASSETLAGGYNEQFF. DNA of the CDR3: TGTGCCAGCAGTGAAACTCTAGCGGGGGGTTACAATGAGCAGTTCTTC.

This chain uses TRBV9 with TRBJ2-6, with TRBD1 matching 7 bases. The length of the CDR3 is 18 residues. Germline V gene data show CDR1 as SGDLS and CDR2 as YYNGEE. Losses at the gene ends were 1 base for V and 2 bases for J; bases not matched to a gene: 9. The DNA for the CDR3 is TGTGCCAGCAGCGTAAATGGACAGGATTTCCCTGGGGCCAACGTCCTGACTTTC. This gives the protein CASSVNGQDFPGANVLTF. The full variable domain, in which reference TRBV9 and TRBJ2-6 provide the parts outside the CDR3, is DSGVTQTPKHLITATGQRVTLRCSPRSGDLSVYWYQQSLDQGLQFLIQYYNGEERAKGNILERFSAQQFPDLHSELNLSSLELGDSALYFCASSVNGQDFPGANVLTFGAGSRLTVL.

This chain links TRBV27 with TRBJ2-7, with 9 positions matching TRBD2. Germline values: CDR1 MNHEY, CDR2 SMNVEV (reference sequence). V was clipped by 6 bases and J by 5 bases; unmatched bases: 8. This CDR3 is built from 14 residues. The CDR3 loop is CASSFSGRLHEQYF. CDR3 sequence (DNA): TGTGCCAGCAGCTTTAGCGGGAGACTACACGAGCAGTACTTC.

V gene TRBV4-1 combines with J gene TRBJ2-3, with TRBD2 matching 10 bases. Germline V gene sequence: CDR1 MGHRA, CDR2 YSYEKL. J lost 5 bases, V lost 0 bases, and 14 bases had no gene match. The CDR3 is 19 residues long. CDR3 sequence: CASSQESFWSSGSEDTQYF. The CDR3 bases are TGCGCCAGCAGCCAAGAATCTTTCTGGTCTAGCGGGAGTGAAGATACGCAGTATTTT.

This sequence joins TRBV12-3 or TRBV12-4 and TRBJ1-2; a possible D gene is TRBD1 (6 bases). This CDR3 contains 12 residues. V shed 8 bases and J shed 7 bases, with 14 bases lying between them. The CDR3 DNA is TGTGCCAGCGCCGGGGGGCAGGGTGGCTACACCTTC. Translation gives CASAGGQGGYTF.

This chain joins TRBV5-1 and TRBJ1-3, with no clear D. Germline V lookup: CDR1 SGHRS, CDR2 YFSETQ. This CDR3 contains 15 residues. Trimming pared 4 bases from V and 3 bases from J, leaving 14 bases between. CDR3 amino acids: CASSEGGSYGNTIYF. In DNA form, the CDR3 reads TGCGCCAGCAGCGAAGGCGGCAGTTATGGAAACACCATATATTTT.

The J gene is TRBJ2-5, the V gene TRBV3-1 (or the pseudogene TRBV3-2), with 9 positions matching TRBD1. From germline, CDR1 is LGHDT and CDR2 YNNKEL (reference sequence). CDR3 length equals 15 residues. Losses at the gene ends were 1 base for V and 0 bases for J; bases not matched to a gene: 0. CDR3: CASSQGDRDQETQYF. CDR3 DNA sequence: TGTGCCAGCAGCCAAGGGGACAGGGACCAAGAGACCCAGTACTTC.

This sequence joins TRBV9 and TRBJ1-5; 8 positions match TRBD1. With V trimmed by 4 bases and J by 7 bases, 7 bases remained unmatched. CDR3 length equals 14 residues. Germline V CDR1 and CDR2: SGDLS, YYNGEE. The CDR3 DNA reads TGTGCCAGCAGCCAGGGGGCGCAGGGACAGCCCCAGCATTTT. It encodes CASSQGAQGQPQHF.

This clone came up a few times. CDR3 region: CASSATGGPYNSPLHF. DNA of the CDR3: TGTGCCAGCAGTGCAACAGGGGGCCCCTATAATTCACCCCTCCACTTT. The chain links TRBV27 to TRBJ1-6; 9 positions match TRBD1. CDR3 length: 16 amino acids. Germline CDR1 is MNHEY and CDR2 is SMNVEV (reference sequence). V was pared by 5 bases and J by 2 bases, with 4 bases of the junction left unmatched.

This clone came up once. This rearrangement joins TRBV9 to TRBJ2-7; D is unresolved. Germline CDR1 SGDLS, CDR2 YYNGEE. V shed 0 bases and J shed 3 bases, with 10 bases lying between them. The CDR3 is 14 amino acids. Written as DNA, the CDR3 is TGTGCCAGCAGCGTAGGACTCTTCAACTACGAGCAGTACTTC. This translates into CASSVGLFNYEQYF.

This chain links TRBV5-1 with TRBJ1-1, with a tentative D call TRBD1 (6 bases). Looked up from germline, CDR1 is SGHRS and CDR2 is YFSETQ. Trimming stripped 5 bases from V and 11 bases from J, with 16 bases between. This CDR3 region has 12 residues. CDR3 protein: CASSSDGTNAFF. CDR3 nucleotides: TGCGCCAGCAGTAGTGACGGGACAAACGCTTTCTTT.

This clone was observed at least ten times. This same CDR3 is encoded by further DNA sequences in the sample. This rearrangement joins TRBV27 to TRBJ2-2; 8 positions match TRBD1. The CDR3 is 14 residues long. Germline CDR1 and CDR2: MNHEY and SMNVEV (reference sequence). With V trimmed by 5 bases and J by 5 bases, 4 bases remained unmatched. The DNA for the CDR3 is TGTGCCAGCAGTCGGACAGGGTGGACCGGGGAGCTGTTTTTT. Encoded protein: CASSRTGWTGELFF.